This TCR beta chain derives from a study of T cell changes during pregnancy in multiple sclerosis. Assay: immunoSEQ multiplex PCR; the TCRdb copy retains only in-frame clones and omits some. The data show about 65,000 clones, 85% to 95% seen once. This clone was recorded once. The CDR3 has 16 residues. Germline values: CDR1 KGHSH, CDR2 LQKENI. V was clipped by 6 bases and J by 8 bases; unmatched bases: 13. The TCR sequence derives from a female donor in good health, enrolled as a control in a pregnancy study. This chain connects TRBV18 to TRBJ2-1; 10 bases match TRBD1. This specimen was CD8+ T cells from peripheral blood mononuclear cells, taken in the third trimester of pregnancy. In DNA form, the CDR3 reads TGTGCCAGCTCCAAAGGACAGGGGGGTTTTCGCGATGAGCAGTTCTTC. Encoded protein: CASSKGQGGFRDEQFF.